These T cell receptor beta chains were read from a single sample in a study of graft-versus-host responses after intestinal transplantation. Generated by immunoSEQ multiplex PCR, the TCRdb table keeps only in-frame clones and is missing some. This table has approximately 15,000 clones, 38% appearing once. This sample comprised alloreactive CD8+ T cells from a mixed lymphocyte reaction culture, obtained before intestinal transplant. These receptors came from a human patient who received an intestinal transplant. The CDR3 runs from the conserved cysteine through the conserved F or W. D genes are given only for firm matches. Expanded clones are given a class, and other clones once, few, many or no size at all.

TRBJ2-2,TRBD1,once,12,TRBV7-7,TGTGCCAGCGGACAGGGGACCGGGGAGCTGTTTTTT,CASGQGTGELFF
TRBJ2-5,TRBD1,.,14,TRBV5-5,TGTGCCAGCTCGTACACAGGGGCCCAAGAGACCCAGTACTTC,CASSYTGAQETQYF
TRBJ2-7,TRBD2,once,14,TRBV19,TGTGCCAGCGCCGCGGCGGGAGGGTCCTACGAGCAGTACTTC,CASAAAGGSYEQYF
TRBJ1-2,TRBD1,medium-sized,16,TRBV10-3,TGTGCCATCAGTGAGGCTCCGGGACAGGGAGGCTATGGCTACACCTTC,CAISEAPGQGGYGYTF
TRBJ1-1,.,.,14,TRBV27,TGTGCCAGCAGTTTCGGCAGGAGGGACACTGAAGCTTTCTTT,CASSFGRRDTEAFF
TRBJ2-7,.,medium-sized,14,TRBV4-1,TGCGCCAGCAGCTACCGACAGAGCTCCTACGAGCAGTACTTC,CASSYRQSSYEQYF
TRBJ1-2,TRBD1,.,11,TRBV6-5,TGTGCCAGTTTACAGGGGGATGGCTACACCTTC,CASLQGDGYTF
TRBJ1-1,TRBD1,.,17,TRBV29-1,TGCAGCGTTTTCCTCTCTCGGGCGGACAGGGGAGACACTGAAGCTTTCTTT,CSVFLSRADRGDTEAFF
TRBJ2-1,.,few,15,TRBV11-3,TGTGCCAGCAGCTTAGTGGGGGAACCCTACAATGAGCAGTTCTTC,CASSLVGEPYNEQFF
TRBJ2-1,TRBD2,.,13,TRBV6-5,TGTGCCAGCAGCGACGGAGCGGGGAATGAGCAGTTCTTC,CASSDGAGNEQFF
TRBJ2-3,.,few,12,TRBV6-6,TGTGCCAGCGCCGAGAGCACAGATACGCAGTATTTT,CASAESTDTQYF
TRBJ1-5,TRBD1,.,17,TRBV5-6,TGTGCCAGCAGCGTCGATAAGGACAGGGGGAACAATCAGCCCCAGCATTTT,CASSVDKDRGNNQPQHF
TRBJ1-4,.,medium-sized,14,TRBV7-6,TGTGCCAGCAGCCGCGGCCTAGATGGTGAAAAACTGTTTTTT,CASSRGLDGEKLFF
TRBJ1-1,.,.,17,TRBV14,TGTGCCAGCAGCCAAGACAGGGGCCTCATCATGAACACTGAAGCTTTCTTT,CASSQDRGLIMNTEAFF
TRBJ2-7,.,few,15,TRBV4-1,TGCGCCAGCAGCCAAGACGTTTCCAGGCTCTACGAGCAGTACTTC,CASSQDVSRLYEQYF
TRBJ2-3,TRBD2,once,19,TRBV13,TGTGCCAGCAGCCGGGAAACTTATCGGACTAGCGGGATTGGAGATACGCAGTATTTT,CASSRETYRTSGIGDTQYF
TRBJ1-5,.,few,13,TRBV9,TGTGCCACCAGCGGGGGGGGTAGGCAGCCCCAGCATTTT,CATSGGGRQPQHF
TRBJ2-7,TRBD1,medium-sized,14,TRBV27,TGTGCCAGCAGTTACGGGACAGGGGCGTACGAGCAGTACTTC,CASSYGTGAYEQYF
TRBJ2-7,TRBD2,few,15,TRBV6-1,TGTGCCAGCAGTGAAGATACTAGCGGCCCCTACGAGCAGTACTTC,CASSEDTSGPYEQYF
TRBJ2-3,TRBD1,.,17,TRBV2,TGTGCCAGCACCCCTAGCGTCCGGGACAGGGTGACAGATACGCAGTATTTT,CASTPSVRDRVTDTQYF
TRBJ1-3,.,few,15,TRBV6-5,TGTGCCAGCAGTTACGGACCGATCTCTGGAAACACCATATATTTT,CASSYGPISGNTIYF
TRBJ1-1,TRBD1,few,18,TRBV2,TGTGCCAGCAGTGAAGCTTGGACAGGTTCGACGTATAACACTGAAGCTTTCTTT,CASSEAWTGSTYNTEAFF
TRBJ2-7,.,.,13,TRBV5-1,TGCGCCAGCAGCCCCTATGCCACCTACGAGCAGTACTTC,CASSPYATYEQYF
TRBJ2-7,.,few,17,TRBV9,TGTGCCAGCAGCGTAGGGGGGCCCTCGGCGCCCTCCTACGAGCAGTACTTC,CASSVGGPSAPSYEQYF
TRBJ2-7,TRBD2,few,14,TRBV5-8,TGTGCCAGCAGCCCCGGACTAGCGGTATACGAGCAGTACTTC,CASSPGLAVYEQYF
TRBJ1-5,.,.,13,TRBV27,TGTGCCAGCAGTTTGGGCCTGTATCAGCCCCAGCATTTT,CASSLGLYQPQHF
TRBJ2-7,.,medium-sized,13,TRBV7-2,TGTGCCAGCCAACCCGGGACAATCTACGAGCAGTACTTC,CASQPGTIYEQYF
TRBJ2-5,.,medium-sized,17,TRBV5-6,TGTGCCAGCAGCTTGGGGCCCGAGGATGGGGCAGGGGAGACCCAGTACTTC,CASSLGPEDGAGETQYF
TRBJ1-2,.,.,12,TRBV5-2,TGTGCCAGCAGCAGGGTTCCATATGGCTACACCTTC,CASSRVPYGYTF
TRBJ1-5,.,.,16,TRBV7-9,TGTGCCAGCAGCTTTTCCCCAGGGGTAGGAAATCAGCCCCAGCATTTT,CASSFSPGVGNQPQHF
TRBJ1-1,.,.,15,TRBV7-3,TGTGCCAGCAGCCTCTGGGGCCTCATGAACACTGAAGCTTTCTTT,CASSLWGLMNTEAFF
TRBJ1-5,.,.,13,TRBV27,TGTGCCAGCAGTTTATCAGCCAATCAGCCCCAGCATTTT,CASSLSANQPQHF
TRBJ1-2,TRBD1,medium-sized,13,TRBV27,TGTGCCAGCAGTTTGGGGACAGGCTATGGCTACACCTTC,CASSLGTGYGYTF
TRBJ2-5,.,few,13,TRBV29-1,TGCAGCGCCCAACGCCCGGGTTGGAAGACCCAGTACTTC,CSAQRPGWKTQYF
TRBJ2-2,TRBD2,.,15,TRBV11-2,TGTGCCAGCAAGGGACTAGCGGGAGGTGGCGGGGAGCTGTTTTTT,CASKGLAGGGGELFF
TRBJ2-3,.,.,16,TRBV4-1,TGCGCCAGCAGCCGTGGTCAGCCAACTTACACAGATACGCAGTATTTT,CASSRGQPTYTDTQYF
TRBJ2-1,TRBD2,few,17,TRBV11-3,TGTGCCAGCAGCTTCACTAGCGGGAGTCTCCTCGGCAATGAGCAGTTCTTC,CASSFTSGSLLGNEQFF
TRBJ1-1,.,few,13,TRBV28,TGTGCCAGCAGTTTGGACGGTCGCACTGAAGCTTTCTTT,CASSLDGRTEAFF
TRBJ1-5,.,few,14,TRBV4-3,TGCGCCAGCAGCCAAGGGCCAGGCGGTCAGCCCCAGCATTTT,CASSQGPGGQPQHF
TRBJ2-3,TRBD2,few,15,TRBV6-5,TGTGCCAGCAGGGGCCGGGGAGGGGGCACAGATACGCAGTATTTT,CASRGRGGGTDTQYF
TRBJ2-2,TRBD1,few,14,TRBV27,TGTGCCAGCAGTTGGACAGGGAAACACCGGGGAGCTGTTTTT,CASSWTGKHRGAVF
TRBJ2-7,TRBD2,medium-sized,14,TRBV27,TGTGCCAGCAAAGTAGGACTAGCGACCTACGAGCAGTACTTC,CASKVGLATYEQYF
TRBJ1-5,.,few,14,TRBV28,TGTGCCAGCAGTTTTATTGAAGTAAATCAGCCCCAGCATTTT,CASSFIEVNQPQHF
TRBJ2-7,.,.,15,TRBV9,TGTGCCAGCAGCGTGGCCGGGACACCGCCCGGGGAGCAGTACTTC,CASSVAGTPPGEQYF
TRBJ2-3,.,few,14,TRBV4-1,TGCGCCAGCAGCCAAGGGCAGGGTTCGGATACGCAGTATTTT,CASSQGQGSDTQYF
TRBJ2-7,TRBD1,.,14,TRBV5-5,TGTGCCAGCAGCTTGCACAGGGGCATCTACGAGCAGTACTTC,CASSLHRGIYEQYF
TRBJ2-5,TRBD2,.,17,TRBV13,TGTGCCAGCAGCTTGGGTCCGGGACTAGCGGTCCAAGAGACCCAGTACTTC,CASSLGPGLAVQETQYF
TRBJ1-1,TRBD1,few,15,TRBV4-3,TGCGCCAGCAGCCAAGATAGGACAGGCTACACTGAAGCTTTCTTT,CASSQDRTGYTEAFF
TRBJ2-7,.,.,14,TRBV6-1,TGTGCCAGCAGGCCGGGGTTCCTCTCCTACGAGCAGTACTTC,CASRPGFLSYEQYF
TRBJ2-3,TRBD2,.,16,TRBV4-1,TGCGCCAGCAGCCTACGACTAGCGGGAGATTCAGATACGCAGTATTTT,CASSLRLAGDSDTQYF
TRBJ2-7,.,.,13,TRBV27,TGTGCCAGCAGCCTATTAGCGGACTACGAGCAGTACTTC,CASSLLADYEQYF
TRBJ2-3,.,few,22,TRBV4-1,TGCGCCAGCAGCCCCCCATTCTCGGACAGCGGTAGGGGCGGGAGTGAATCAGATACGCAGTATTTT,CASSPPFSDSGRGGSESDTQYF